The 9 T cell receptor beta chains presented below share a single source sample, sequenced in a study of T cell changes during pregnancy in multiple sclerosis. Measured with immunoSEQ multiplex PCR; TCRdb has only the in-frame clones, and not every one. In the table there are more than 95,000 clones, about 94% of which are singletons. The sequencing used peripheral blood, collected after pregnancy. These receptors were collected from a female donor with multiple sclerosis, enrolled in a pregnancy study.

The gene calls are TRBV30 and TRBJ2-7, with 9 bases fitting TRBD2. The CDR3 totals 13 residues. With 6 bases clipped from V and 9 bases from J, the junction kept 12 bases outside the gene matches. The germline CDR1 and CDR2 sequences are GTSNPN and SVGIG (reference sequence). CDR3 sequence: CACRLADLRAQYF. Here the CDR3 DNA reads TGTGCCTGTAGACTAGCGGATCTACGAGCGCAGTACTTC. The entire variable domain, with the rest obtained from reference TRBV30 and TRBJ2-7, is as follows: SQTIHQWPATLVQPVGSPLSLECTVEGTSNPNLYWYRQAAGRGLQLLFYSVGIGQISSEVPQNLSASRPQDRQFILSSKKLLLSDSGFYLCACRLADLRAQYFGPGTRLTVT.

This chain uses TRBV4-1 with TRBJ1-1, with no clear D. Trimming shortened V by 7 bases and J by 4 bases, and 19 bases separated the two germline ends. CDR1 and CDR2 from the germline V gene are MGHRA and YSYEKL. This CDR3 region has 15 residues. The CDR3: CASIAGWGRGTEAFF. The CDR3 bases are TGCGCCAGCATTGCGGGTTGGGGTCGTGGCACTGAAGCTTTCTTT.

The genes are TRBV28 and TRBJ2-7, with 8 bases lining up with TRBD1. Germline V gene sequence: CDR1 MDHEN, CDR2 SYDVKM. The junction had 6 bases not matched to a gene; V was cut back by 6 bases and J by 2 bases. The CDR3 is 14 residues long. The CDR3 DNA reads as TGTGCCAGCAGGGACAGGGCTAGGACCTACGAGCAGTACTTC. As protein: CASRDRARTYEQYF.

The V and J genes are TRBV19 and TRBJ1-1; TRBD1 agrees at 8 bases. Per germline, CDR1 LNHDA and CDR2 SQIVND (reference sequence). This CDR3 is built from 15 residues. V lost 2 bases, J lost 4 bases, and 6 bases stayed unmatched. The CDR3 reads CASSIRKTGGTEAFF. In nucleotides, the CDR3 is TGTGCCAGTAGTATACGGAAAACAGGGGGCACTGAAGCTTTCTTT.

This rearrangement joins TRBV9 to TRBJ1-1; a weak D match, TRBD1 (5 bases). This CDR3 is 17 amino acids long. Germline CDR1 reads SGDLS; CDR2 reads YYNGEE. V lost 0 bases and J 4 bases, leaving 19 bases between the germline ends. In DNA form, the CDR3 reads TGTGCCAGCAGCGTAGCTTCCTTGGGAGGGGTGGCCACTGAAGCTTTCTTT. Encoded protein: CASSVASLGGVATEAFF.

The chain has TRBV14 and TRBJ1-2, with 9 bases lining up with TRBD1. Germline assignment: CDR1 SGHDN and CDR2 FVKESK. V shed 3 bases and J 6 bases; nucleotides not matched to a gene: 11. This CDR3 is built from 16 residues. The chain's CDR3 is CASSQVKQGATNGYTF. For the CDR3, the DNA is TGTGCCAGCAGCCAGGTTAAACAGGGGGCGACGAATGGCTACACCTTC.

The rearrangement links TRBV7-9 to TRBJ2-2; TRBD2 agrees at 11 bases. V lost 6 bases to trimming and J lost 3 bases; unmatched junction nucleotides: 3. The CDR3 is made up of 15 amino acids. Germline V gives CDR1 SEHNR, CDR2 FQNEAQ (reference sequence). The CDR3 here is CASRRSGRDTGELFF. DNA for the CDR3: TGTGCCAGCAGACGTAGCGGGAGGGACACCGGGGAGCTGTTTTTT.

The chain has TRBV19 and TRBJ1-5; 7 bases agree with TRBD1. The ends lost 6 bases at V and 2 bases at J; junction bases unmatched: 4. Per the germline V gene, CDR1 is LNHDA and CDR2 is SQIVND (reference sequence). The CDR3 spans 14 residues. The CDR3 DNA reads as TGTGCCAGTAGCCTAGGGACAGGCAATCAGCCCCAGCATTTT. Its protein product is CASSLGTGNQPQHF.

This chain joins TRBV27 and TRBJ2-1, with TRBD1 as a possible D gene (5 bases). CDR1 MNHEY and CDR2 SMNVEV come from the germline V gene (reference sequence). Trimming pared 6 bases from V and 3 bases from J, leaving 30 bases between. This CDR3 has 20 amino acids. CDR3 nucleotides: TGTGCCAGCAGCCGCAGGGCGGAATTAGGGGTTAACCTATACTACAATGAGCAGTTCTTC. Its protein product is CASSRRAELGVNLYYNEQFF.